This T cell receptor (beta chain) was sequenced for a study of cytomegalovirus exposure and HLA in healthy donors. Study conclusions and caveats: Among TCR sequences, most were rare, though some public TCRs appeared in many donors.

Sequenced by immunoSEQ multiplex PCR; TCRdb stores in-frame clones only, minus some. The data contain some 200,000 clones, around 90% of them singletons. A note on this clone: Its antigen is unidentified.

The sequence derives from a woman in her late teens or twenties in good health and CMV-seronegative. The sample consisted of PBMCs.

The DNA of the CDR3 is TGCGCCAGCAGCTTCAGGCAGTACTTC. Protein sequence: CASSFRQYF. The V gene is TRBV5-1, the J gene TRBJ2-7; D ambiguous. Germline-derived CDR1 and CDR2 are SGHRS and YFSETQ. Trimming removed 2 bases at V and 9 bases at J, with 3 bases between. There are 9 residues in the CDR3. The full variable domain, in which reference TRBV5-1 and TRBJ2-7 provide the parts outside the CDR3, is KAGVTQTPRYLIKTRGQQVTLSCSPISGHRSVSWYQQTPGQGLQFLFEYFSETQRNKGNFPGRFSGRQFSNSRSEMNVSTLELGDSALYLCASSFRQYFGPGTRLTVT.